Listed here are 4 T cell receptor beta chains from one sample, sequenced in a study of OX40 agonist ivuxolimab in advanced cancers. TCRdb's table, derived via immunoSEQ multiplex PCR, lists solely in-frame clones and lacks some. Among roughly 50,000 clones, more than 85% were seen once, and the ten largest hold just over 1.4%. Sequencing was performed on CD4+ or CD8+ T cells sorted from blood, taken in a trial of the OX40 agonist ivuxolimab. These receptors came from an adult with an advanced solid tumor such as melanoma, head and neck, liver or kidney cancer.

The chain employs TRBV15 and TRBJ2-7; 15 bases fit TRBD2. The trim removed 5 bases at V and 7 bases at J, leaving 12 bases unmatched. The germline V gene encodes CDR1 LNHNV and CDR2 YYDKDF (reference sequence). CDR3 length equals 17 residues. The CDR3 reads CATSGYPGLAGGHEQYF. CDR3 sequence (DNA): TGTGCCACCAGCGGCTACCCAGGACTAGCGGGAGGGCATGAGCAGTACTTC.

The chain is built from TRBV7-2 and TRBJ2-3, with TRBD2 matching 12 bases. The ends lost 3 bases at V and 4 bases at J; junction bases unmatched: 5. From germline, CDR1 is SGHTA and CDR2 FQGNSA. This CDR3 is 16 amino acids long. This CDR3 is CASSFRLAGGSDTQYF. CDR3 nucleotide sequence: TGTGCCAGCAGCTTCAGGCTAGCGGGGGGGTCAGATACGCAGTATTTT.

In DNA, the CDR3 is TGTGCCAGTTCCCTGGGACAGGGAAATTCAAATTCACCCCTCCACTTT. Translation: CASSLGQGNSNSPLHF. The genes are TRBV2 and TRBJ1-6; TRBD1 agrees at 9 bases. The germline CDR1 and CDR2 sequences are SNHLY and FYNNEI. With V trimmed by 9 bases and J by 7 bases, 13 bases remained unmatched. The CDR3 is 16 amino acids. Variable domain in full (rest from reference TRBV2 and TRBJ1-6): EPEVTQTPSHQVTQMGQEVILRCVPISNHLYFYWYRQILGQKVEFLVSFYNNEISEKSEIFDDQFSVERPDGSNFTLKIRSTKLEDSAMYFCASSLGQGNSNSPLHFGNGTRLTVT.

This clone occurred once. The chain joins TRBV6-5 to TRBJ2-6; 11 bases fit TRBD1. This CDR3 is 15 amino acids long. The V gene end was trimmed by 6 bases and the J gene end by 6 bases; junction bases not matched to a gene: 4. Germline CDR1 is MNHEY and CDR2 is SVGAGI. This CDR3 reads CASRRDRGEANVLTF. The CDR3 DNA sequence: TGTGCCAGCAGGCGGGACAGGGGGGAGGCCAACGTCCTGACTTTC.